The rows below give T cell receptor beta chains drawn from one sample of a study of T-cell memory formation after mild COVID-19. TCRdb ran MiXCR on the 5' RACE reads and lists one entry per CDR3 protein. This table has about half a million distinct CDR3 sequences, 15% to 20% appearing once. The sequenced material came from PBMCs or a T cell subset sorted from them (not recorded which). These receptors all come from an adult woman who had mild COVID-19 (a few samples of this study predate the infection). Cell type and time point are not known. Each CDR3 is given without its conserved first and last residue.

j_call v_call cdr3_aa
TRBJ1-6 TRBV6-5 ASSYAEQVAVPGNSPLH
TRBJ2-1 TRBV21-1 ASSKRTAAPEVEQF
TRBJ2-6 TRBV6-5 ASSTLAGANVLT
TRBJ2-7 TRBV7-9 ASSLVKGSSYEQY
TRBJ1-5 TRBV7-8 ASSSRDGSNQPQH
TRBJ2-7 TRBV9 ASSVSGQGIYEQY
TRBJ2-1 TRBV5-1 ASSLVRGLSSYNEQF
TRBJ2-3 TRBV5-4 ASSFPSDTQY
TRBJ2-7 TRBV7-9 ASSPRGRVYEQY
TRBJ2-1 TRBV20-1 SARSSGNYNEQF
TRBJ2-5 TRBV5-6 ASSAQGVETQY
TRBJ2-7 TRBV12-3/TRBV12-4 ASSPRVYEQY
TRBJ2-7 TRBV9 ASSGAGGQGSDEQY
TRBJ2-3 TRBV20-1 SLLRTDTQY
TRBJ2-2 TRBV6-2/TRBV6-3 ASSYSSDTGELF
TRBJ2-4 TRBV25-1 ASSDAGQGNIQY
TRBJ1-5 TRBV21-1 ASSPCDWYNQPQH
TRBJ1-1 TRBV6-5 ASSGPRGPGTEAF
TRBJ1-1 TRBV7-9 ASSLIGEESF
TRBJ1-6 TRBV27 ASTDSPLH
TRBJ2-7 TRBV5-4 ASSFSSDSYEQY
TRBJ2-2 TRBV7-9 ASSLVRVGPTGELF
TRBJ2-5 TRBV29-1 SVAITGGGETQY
TRBJ2-5 TRBV7-9 ASSFMTGQETQY
TRBJ2-1 TRBV29-1 SVDWQF
TRBJ2-7 TRBV2 ASRAKLAGGSYEQY
TRBJ1-6 TRBV20-1 SARARGGISPLH
TRBJ2-1 TRBV14 ASSLSPSSGNYNEQF
TRBJ2-7 TRBV20-1 SARVPGGREQY
TRBJ1-4 TRBV6-6 ASRSTRGAVNEKLF
TRBJ2-1 TRBV7-2 ASSLGGGGRTYSSSYNEQF
TRBJ2-3 TRBV5-1 ASSRVDSTDTQY
TRBJ2-1 TRBV25-1 ASSDISKGNEQF
TRBJ2-7 TRBV6-6 ASSSQGEVGYEQY
TRBJ1-5 TRBV20-1 SARVGGINQPQH
TRBJ2-3 TRBV20-1 SARELARDTDTQY
TRBJ2-5 TRBV12-3/TRBV12-4 ASSLAEETQY
TRBJ1-2 TRBV7-2 ASSATGGNYGYT
TRBJ2-1 TRBV4-1 ASSLLTSGGAYEQF
TRBJ1-6 TRBV6-6 ASTPGQYNSPLH
TRBJ2-7 TRBV4-1 ASSPQGGQGEQY
TRBJ2-1 TRBV6-6 ATSGTAGRPGTNEQF
TRBJ2-1 TRBV12-3/TRBV12-4 ASSFRLSGEQF
TRBJ2-7 TRBV29-1 SVGRMGAGGSYEQY
TRBJ1-1 TRBV5-1 ASSQDGMNTEAF